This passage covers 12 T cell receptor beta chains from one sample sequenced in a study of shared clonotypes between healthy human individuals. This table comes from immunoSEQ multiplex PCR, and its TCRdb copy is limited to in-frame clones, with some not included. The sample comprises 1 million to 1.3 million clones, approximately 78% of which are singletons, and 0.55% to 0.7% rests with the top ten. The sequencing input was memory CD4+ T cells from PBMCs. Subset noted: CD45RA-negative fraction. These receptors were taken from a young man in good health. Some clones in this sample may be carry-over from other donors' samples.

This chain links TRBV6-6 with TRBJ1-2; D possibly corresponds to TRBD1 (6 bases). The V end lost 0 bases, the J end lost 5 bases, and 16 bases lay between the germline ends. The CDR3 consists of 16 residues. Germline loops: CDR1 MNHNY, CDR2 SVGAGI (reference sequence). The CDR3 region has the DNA TGTGCCAGCAGTTACTCTTGGGGGGCCACAGTGTATGGCTACACCTTC. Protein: CASSYSWGATVYGYTF.

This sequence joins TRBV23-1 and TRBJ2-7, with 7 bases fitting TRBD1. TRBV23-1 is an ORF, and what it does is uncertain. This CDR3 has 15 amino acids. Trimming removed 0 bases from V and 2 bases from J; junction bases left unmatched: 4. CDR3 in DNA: TGCGCCAGCAGTCAATCAGGGGGCTCCGCCTACGAGCAGTACTTC. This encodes CASSQSGGSAYEQYF.

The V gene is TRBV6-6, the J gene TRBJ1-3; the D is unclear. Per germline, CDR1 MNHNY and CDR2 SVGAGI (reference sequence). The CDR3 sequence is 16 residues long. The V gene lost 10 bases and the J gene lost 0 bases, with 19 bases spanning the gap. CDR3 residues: CATNRWEVGSGNTIYF. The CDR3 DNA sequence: TGTGCCACCAACCGATGGGAGGTCGGCTCTGGAAACACCATATATTTT.

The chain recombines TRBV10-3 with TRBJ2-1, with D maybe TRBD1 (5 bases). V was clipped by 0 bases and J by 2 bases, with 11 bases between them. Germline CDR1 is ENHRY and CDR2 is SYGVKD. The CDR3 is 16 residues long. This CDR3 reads CAISESSWGAYNEQFF. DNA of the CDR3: TGTGCCATCAGTGAGTCGTCGTGGGGCGCCTACAATGAGCAGTTCTTC.

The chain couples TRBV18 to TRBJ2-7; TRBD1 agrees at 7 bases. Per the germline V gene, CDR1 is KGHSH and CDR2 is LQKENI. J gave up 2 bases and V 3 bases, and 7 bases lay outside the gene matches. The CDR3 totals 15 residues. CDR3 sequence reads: CASSPIGQDTYEQYF. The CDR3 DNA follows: TGTGCCAGCTCACCCATCGGACAGGATACCTACGAGCAGTACTTC. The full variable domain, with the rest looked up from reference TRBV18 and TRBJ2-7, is NAGVMQNPRHLVRRRGQEARLRCSPMKGHSHVYWYRQLPEEGLKFMVYLQKENIIDESGMPKERFSAEFPKEGPSILRIQQVVRGDSAAYFCASSPIGQDTYEQYFGPGTRLTVT.

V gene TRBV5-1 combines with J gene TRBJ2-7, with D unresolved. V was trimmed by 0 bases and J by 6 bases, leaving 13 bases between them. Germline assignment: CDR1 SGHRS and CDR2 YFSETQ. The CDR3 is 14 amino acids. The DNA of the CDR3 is TGCGCCAGCAGCTTGGCGGCCACCCTCTCCGAGCAGTACTTC. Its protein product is CASSLAATLSEQYF.

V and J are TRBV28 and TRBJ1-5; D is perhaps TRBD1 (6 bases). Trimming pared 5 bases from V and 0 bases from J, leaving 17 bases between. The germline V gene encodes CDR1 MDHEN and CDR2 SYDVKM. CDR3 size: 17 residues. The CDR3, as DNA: TGTGCCAGCAGTCCGCTAACAGGGCTTTATAGCAATCAGCCCCAGCATTTT. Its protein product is CASSPLTGLYSNQPQHF.

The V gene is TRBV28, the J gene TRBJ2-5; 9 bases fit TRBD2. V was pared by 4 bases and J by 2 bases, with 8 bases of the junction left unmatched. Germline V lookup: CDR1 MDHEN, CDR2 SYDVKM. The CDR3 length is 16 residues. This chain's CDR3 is CASSSRESGRQETQYF. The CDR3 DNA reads TGTGCCAGCAGTTCCCGAGAGAGCGGGAGGCAAGAGACCCAGTACTTC.

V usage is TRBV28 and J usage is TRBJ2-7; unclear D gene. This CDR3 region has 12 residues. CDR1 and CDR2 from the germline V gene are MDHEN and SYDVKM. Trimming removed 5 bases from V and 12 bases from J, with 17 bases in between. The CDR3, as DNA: TGTGCCAGCAGTCCCCGGGCGGATTGGGCGTACTTC. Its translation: CASSPRADWAYF.

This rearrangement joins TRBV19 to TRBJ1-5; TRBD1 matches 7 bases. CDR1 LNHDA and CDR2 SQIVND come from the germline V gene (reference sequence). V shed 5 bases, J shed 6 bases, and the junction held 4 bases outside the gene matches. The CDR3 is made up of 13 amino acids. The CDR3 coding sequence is TGTGCCAGTAGTCCTGACAGGGTTCAGCCCCAGCATTTT. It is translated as CASSPDRVQPQHF. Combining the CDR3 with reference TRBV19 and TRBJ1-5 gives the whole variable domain DGGITQSPKYLFRKEGQNVTLSCEQNLNHDAMYWYRQDPGQGLRLIYYSQIVNDFQKGDIAEGYSVSREKKESFPLTVTSAQKNPTAFYLCASSPDRVQPQHFGDGTRLSIL.

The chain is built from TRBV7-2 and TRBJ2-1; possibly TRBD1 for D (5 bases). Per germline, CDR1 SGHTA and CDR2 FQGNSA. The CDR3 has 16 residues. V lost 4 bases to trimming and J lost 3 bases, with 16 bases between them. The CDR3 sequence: CASSSPQGRHYNEQFF. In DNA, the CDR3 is TGTGCCAGCAGCTCACCCCAGGGCCGCCACTACAATGAGCAGTTCTTC.

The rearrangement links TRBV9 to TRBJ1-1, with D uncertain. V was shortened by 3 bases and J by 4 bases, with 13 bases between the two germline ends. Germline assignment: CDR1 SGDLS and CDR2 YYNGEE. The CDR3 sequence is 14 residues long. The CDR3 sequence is CASSAREGITEAFF. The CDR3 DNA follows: TGTGCCAGCAGCGCAAGGGAGGGAATCACTGAAGCTTTCTTT.